This TCR beta chain was sequenced for a study of blood T cell repertoires in COVID-19. As originally analysed: Amplification of reference gene primers was used by the study to estimate nucleated cell counts. Sequencing was performed with immunoSEQ multiplex PCR; in TCRdb, only in-frame clones are kept and a portion is missing. For V, J and clone size, that table is used; D and trimming come from the DNA. The sample lists some 220,000 clones; more than 80% were seen once. Sequencing was performed on peripheral blood. The receptor was isolated from a human donor in a cohort sampled during active COVID-19.

DNA of the CDR3: TGTGCCAGCAGCCCCTTAGGGGGGGAAGGCTATGGCTACACCTTC. It encodes CASSPLGGEGYGYTF. The V and J genes are TRBV28 and TRBJ1-2; D perhaps matches TRBD1 (6 bases). V was trimmed by 6 bases and J by 4 bases, leaving 18 bases between them. The CDR3 has 15 residues. Germline CDR1 reads MDHEN; CDR2 reads SYDVKM.